The sample holds a few counts of the clone carrying this T cell receptor (beta chain). The antigen is unknown. PCR involved 60 Vbeta and 13 Jbeta primers. Libraries were prepared by immunoSEQ multiplex PCR; TCRdb keeps only in-frame clonotypes and omits some of them. The data hold approximately 170,000 clones, with roughly 80% observed a single time. Per germline, CDR1 MNHEY and CDR2 SVGAGI. The CDR3 covers 14 residues. Trimming stripped 0 bases from V and 7 bases from J, with 12 bases between. The sample belongs to a study of cytomegalovirus exposure and HLA in healthy donors. Whole-study results and caveats: TRBV6-2, TRBV6-3 and some other V segments were unresolvable in 87-base-pair reads. Follow-up analysis found HLA locus-dependent TCR association rates, highest for DRB1 and lowest for HLA-C. Cytomegalovirus-associated status was assigned to some 180 TCR beta chains.

The sequenced sample consisted of PBMCs. The chain is built from TRBV6-5 and TRBJ1-1; tentative D call: TRBD1 (5 bases). The receptor comes from a female donor in good health and CMV-seronegative. The CDR3 sequence is CASSYSTGRNEAFF. DNA of the CDR3: TGTGCCAGCAGTTACTCTACAGGTCGAAATGAAGCTTTCTTT.